These 18 T cell receptor beta chains share one sample of origin, sequenced in a study of cytomegalovirus exposure and HLA in healthy donors. Researchers ran the PCR with 60 Vbeta and 13 Jbeta primers. Assay: immunoSEQ multiplex PCR; the TCRdb copy retains only in-frame clones and omits some. The table records about 130,000 clones, around 84% of them present only once. Sequencing input: PBMCs. All receptors come from a woman aged 18-30 years in good health and CMV-seropositive.

V usage is TRBV5-1 and J usage is TRBJ2-1; D is unclear. CDR1 and CDR2 from the germline V gene are SGHRS and YFSETQ. The CDR3 sequence is 13 residues long. Trimming took off 4 bases at V and 6 bases at J, with 11 bases between the two ends. The CDR3 DNA reads as TGCGCCAGCAGCGGAGAAAACCTCAATGAGCAGTTCTTC. Its protein is CASSGENLNEQFF.

This rearrangement joins TRBV28 to TRBJ1-5; D gene unclear. CDR1 and CDR2 from the germline V gene are MDHEN and SYDVKM. Trimming stripped 2 bases from V and 3 bases from J, with 8 bases between. The CDR3 is 14 amino acids. The CDR3 protein is CASSLKLLNQPQHF. The CDR3, as DNA: TGTGCCAGCAGTTTAAAGCTCCTCAATCAGCCCCAGCATTTT.

Concerning this clone: One end of the junction varies from germline; a read error may be responsible. V gene TRBV7-9 combines with J gene TRBJ2-3, with 8 nucleotides matching TRBD1. The CDR3 spans 17 residues. CDR1 SEHNR and CDR2 FQNEAQ come from the germline V gene (reference sequence). For the CDR3, the DNA is TGTTCCAGCAGCTTCCCAACCAGACAGGGGTACACAGATACGCAGTATTTT. This gives the protein CSSSFPTRQGYTDTQYF.

The chain uses TRBV2 and TRBJ1-1; TRBD1 is a possible D gene (6 bases). The germline CDR1 and CDR2 sequences are SNHLY and FYNNEI. V gave up 1 base and J gave up 11 bases, with 11 bases separating them. CDR3 length: 12 amino acids. In DNA, the CDR3 is TGTGCCAGCAGTGAAGTTCACAGGGATGCTTTCTTT. This encodes CASSEVHRDAFF.

The chain has TRBV15 and TRBJ2-3, with TRBD2 as a possible D gene (5 bases). The CDR3 sequence is 13 residues long. V shed 0 bases and J shed 11 bases, with 12 bases lying between them. Germline CDR1 and CDR2: LNHNV and YYDKDF (reference sequence). For the CDR3, the DNA is TGTGCCACCAGCAGAGATCGGGGTTGGGGGCAGTATTTT. As protein: CATSRDRGWGQYF.

In regard to this clone: A read error may produce the germline difference seen at one junction end. J is TRBJ2-7 and V is TRBV27, with 7 bases aligning to TRBD1. Looked up from germline, CDR1 is MNHEY and CDR2 is SMNVEV (reference sequence). This CDR3 has 13 amino acids. The CDR3, as DNA: TGTGCCAGCAGTTTATCTACCCGGGACAGACGCCGCTTC. As protein: CASSLSTRDRRRF.

The chain links TRBV6-5 to TRBJ1-5; TRBD1 matches 9 bases. The CDR3 has 15 residues. Trimming took 5 bases from V and 4 from J; bases not matched to a gene: 6. From germline, CDR1 is MNHEY and CDR2 SVGAGI. The CDR3 loop is CASSGGTGRNQPQHF. As DNA, the CDR3 is TGTGCCAGCAGTGGAGGGACAGGGAGAAATCAGCCCCAGCATTTT.

The V call is TRBV9, the J call TRBJ1-1; D is perhaps TRBD1 (6 bases). With 3 bases removed from V and 6 bases from J, the gap between germline ends came to 15 bases. CDR1 is SGDLS and CDR2 is YYNGEE in the germline V gene. This CDR3 has 14 amino acids. DNA for the CDR3: TGTGCCAGCAGCGGGGGGGGCGACCCGGCTGAAGCTTTCTTT. It yields the protein CASSGGGDPAEAFF.

The chain has TRBV15 and TRBJ2-1, with TRBD1 matching over 8 bases. CDR1 LNHNV and CDR2 YYDKDF come from the germline V gene (reference sequence). The CDR3 contains 17 residues. The V gene end was trimmed by 3 bases and the J gene end by 5 bases; junction bases not matched to a gene: 12. The CDR3 nucleotides read TGTGCCACCAGCAGCTTCGGACAGGGAGGAGCACACAATGAGCAGTTCTTC. This sequence encodes CATSSFGQGGAHNEQFF. The full variable domain, with the rest looked up from reference TRBV15 and TRBJ2-1, is DAMVIQNPRYQVTQFGKPVTLSCSQTLNHNVMYWYQQKSSQAPKLLFHYYDKDFNNEADTPDNFQSRRPNTSFCFLDIRSPGLGDTAMYLCATSSFGQGGAHNEQFFGPGTRLTVL.

The gene calls are TRBV27 and TRBJ1-5, with D perhaps TRBD1 (5 bases). Germline-derived CDR1 and CDR2 are MNHEY and SMNVEV (reference sequence). Trimming removed 0 bases from V and 6 bases from J, with 24 bases in between. The CDR3 has 19 amino acids. This CDR3 is CASSLSEGLGVYWGQPQHF. CDR3 coding DNA: TGTGCCAGCAGTTTATCGGAAGGGTTAGGGGTCTACTGGGGTCAGCCCCAGCATTTT.

J is TRBJ2-1 and V is TRBV7-2, with TRBD2 as a possible D gene (6 bases). CDR3 length: 15 residues. V lost 4 bases to trimming and J lost 3 bases, with 13 bases between them. Germline CDR1 and CDR2: SGHTA and FQGNSA. In nucleotides, the CDR3 is TGTGCCAGCAGCTCAGGAGGGGTCAGCTACAATGAGCAGTTCTTC. Translating it yields CASSSGGVSYNEQFF.

The chain links TRBV19 to TRBJ2-2; 9 bases are shared with TRBD1. Germline V gene sequence: CDR1 LNHDA, CDR2 SQIVND (reference sequence). With V trimmed by 6 bases and J by 3 bases, 5 bases remained unmatched. The CDR3 runs 15 residues. The CDR3 loop reads CASRWDREDTGELFF. CDR3 DNA: TGTGCCAGTAGATGGGACAGGGAGGACACCGGGGAGCTGTTTTTT.

The chain uses TRBV4-2 and TRBJ1-2, with D unclear. The CDR3 contains 15 residues. Germline CDR1 and CDR2: LGHNA and YNFKEQ. The germline V and J ends were trimmed by 0 bases and 4 bases, with 12 bases remaining between them. The CDR3, as DNA: TGTGCCAGCAGCCAAGATCAGCGGCAAATCTATGGCTACACCTTC. It is translated as CASSQDQRQIYGYTF.

A few counts support this clone. V is TRBV4-2 and J is TRBJ2-7; 7 bases fit TRBD1. The CDR3 is 15 amino acids. V shed 1 base and J 0 bases; nucleotides not matched to a gene: 3. Germline V gene lookup returns CDR1 LGHNA and CDR2 YNFKEQ. CDR3 residues: CASSQGTGDSYEQYF. CDR3 nucleotide sequence: TGTGCCAGCAGCCAAGGGACAGGCGACTCCTACGAGCAGTACTTC.

The rearrangement uses TRBV5-1 and TRBJ2-1; 8 bases align to TRBD1. The V and J ends lost 4 bases and 10 bases, in that order; junction bases with no gene match: 7. CDR1 and CDR2 (germline): SGHRS, YFSETQ. The CDR3 has 13 amino acids. DNA for the CDR3: TGCGCCAGCAGCAAGACAGGGGAGGCGGAGCAGTTCTTC. It translates to CASSKTGEAEQFF.

As DNA, the CDR3 is TGTGCCAGCAGCTACGGACAGCAAGAGACCCAGTACTTC. Amino acid sequence: CASSYGQQETQYF. The chain links TRBV7-2 to TRBJ2-5; tentatively, D is TRBD1 (6 bases). CDR1 and CDR2 (germline): SGHTA, FQGNSA. V gave up 4 bases and J gave up 2 bases, with 8 bases separating them. This CDR3 contains 13 residues.

The chain is built from TRBV7-8 and TRBJ2-2; a possible D gene is TRBD1 (5 bases). Trimming cost V 1 base and J 4 bases, with 10 bases left between them. Germline-derived CDR1 and CDR2 are SGHVS and FQNEAQ. The length of the CDR3 is 15 residues. CDR3 protein: CASSLGGAITGELFF. In nucleotides, the CDR3 is TGTGCCAGCAGCTTAGGTGGGGCGATCACCGGGGAGCTGTTTTTT.

This clone appeared a few times. The chain carries TRBV28 and TRBJ1-1; TRBD1 is a possible D gene (6 bases). The CDR3 spans 15 residues. Germline values: CDR1 MDHEN, CDR2 SYDVKM. V lost 2 bases, J lost 5 bases, and 15 bases lay in between. The CDR3 DNA reads as TGTGCCAGCAGTTTACGGGCAGGGGTTGGTACTGAAGCTTTCTTT. Translation gives CASSLRAGVGTEAFF.